This entry lists 30 T cell receptor beta chains sequenced from one sample in a study of T cell clonality in common variable immunodeficiency. Study-level points and caveats: Reportedly, TCR beta sequences from common variable immunodeficiency showed fewer deletions and N-nucleotide insertions.

These TCRs' antigens remain unknown. The data were produced by immunoSEQ multiplex PCR, yet TCRdb's version contains in-frame clones alone and is incomplete. The sample holds about 33,000 clones, and no clone turns up only once. Material: peripheral blood mononuclear cells. The source is a human donor with common variable immunodeficiency.

There are a few counts of this clone. The read finishes 3 residues shy of the CDR3 end, and the germline J gene is used to complete it. The gene calls are TRBV2 and TRBJ2-1, with 8 bases fitting TRBD2. This CDR3 has 14 residues. Germline CDR1 SNHLY, CDR2 FYNNEI. After removal of 1 base from V and 8 bases from J, the junction contained 4 bases not matched to a gene. The sequenced part of the CDR3 DNA is TGTGCCAGCAGTGAAGGTCGGGGGGGCGATGAG. Translating gives CASSEGRGGDE. The complete CDR3 protein is CASSEGRGGDEQFF.

As concerns this clone: Sequencing ends 3 residues short of the CDR3 end; the germline J gene provides the rest. This chain links TRBV7-6 with TRBJ2-1; no definite D call. The V gene lost 0 bases and the J gene lost 0 bases, with 3 bases spanning the gap. The germline gives CDR1 SGHVS, CDR2 FNYEAQ. This CDR3 is 14 amino acids long. The part of the CDR3 DNA that was read is TGTGCCAGCAGCTTAGCCTCCTCCTACAATGAG. This sequence encodes CASSLASSYNE. The CDR3, in full, reads CASSLASSYNEQFF.

Many counts were recorded for this clone. The read ends 3 residues early relative to the CDR3; the germline J gene fills the gap. The J gene is TRBJ1-6, the V gene TRBV10-3; TRBD1 aligns across 7 bases. The length of the CDR3 is 14 residues. Germline assignment: CDR1 ENHRY and CDR2 SYGVKD. The V gene end was trimmed by 6 bases and the J gene end by 7 bases; junction bases not matched to a gene: 6. CDR3 DNA, as far as it was read: TGTGCCATCAGGGGGGACAGTCAAAATTCACCC. It yields the protein CAIRGDSQNSP. The whole CDR3 sequence is CAIRGDSQNSPLHF.

Regarding this clone: Sequencing ends 3 residues short of the CDR3 end; the germline J gene provides the rest. J is TRBJ2-5 and V is TRBV11-3, with a tentative D call TRBD1 (6 bases). V dropped 5 bases and J dropped 5 bases, with 12 bases sitting between them. The CDR3 sequence is 13 residues long. The germline CDR1 and CDR2 sequences are SGHNT and YENEEA. The CDR3 here is CASSQGQKETQYF. The CDR3 bases that were read are TGTGCCAGCAGCCAAGGACAGAAGGAGACC.

In its sample, this clone was seen a few times. Coverage ceases 3 residues before the CDR3 finishes, and the germline J gene fills in the end. The chain employs TRBV18 and TRBJ1-5; D uncertain. CDR1 is KGHSH, CDR2 LQKENI, per germline. This CDR3 is built from 13 residues. Trimming shortened V by 6 bases and J by 5 bases, and 11 bases separated the two germline ends. The sequenced part of the CDR3 DNA is TGTGCCAGCTCCCCTCAGGAAGATCAGCCC. This sequence encodes CASSPQEDQP. The full CDR3 sequence reads CASSPQEDQPQHF.

In this sample, this clone turned up many times. The covered CDR3 bases are TGTGCCAGCACCCACAGGGAATCGAACACCGGGGAG. It specifies CASTHRESNTGE. The complete CDR3 sequence is CASTHRESNTGELFF. The V and J genes are TRBV7-9 and TRBJ2-2, with D possibly matching TRBD1 (6 bases). The sequenced fragment ends 3 residues before the CDR3 boundary, so the rest is inferred from the germline J gene. The V gene's germline CDR1 is SEHNR and CDR2 FQNEAQ (reference sequence). The CDR3 length is 15 residues. V was trimmed by 7 bases and J by 0 bases, leaving 12 bases between them.

A remark on this clone: The CDR3 extends 3 residues past the end of the read, so its final part is completed from the germline J gene. V gene TRBV30 combines with J gene TRBJ1-3; 8 nucleotides line up with TRBD1. V shed 7 bases and J 2 bases; nucleotides not matched to a gene: 4. This CDR3 is built from 13 residues. The germline V gene encodes CDR1 GTSNPN and CDR2 SVGIG (reference sequence). The CDR3 reads CASGQGAGNTIYF. Partial CDR3 DNA: TGTGCCTCTGGACAGGGAGCTGGAAACACC.

There are a few counts of this clone. The read terminates 3 residues before the CDR3 end, so the remaining end is supplied by the germline J gene. This chain joins TRBV18 and TRBJ1-6; D is perhaps TRBD1 (5 bases). In germline, CDR1 is KGHSH, CDR2 LQKENI. The V and J ends lost 1 base and 10 bases respectively, with 14 bases between them. This CDR3 comprises 15 residues. The CDR3 protein is CASSPQGSKKSPLHF. Incomplete CDR3 DNA: TGTGCCAGCTCACCACAGGGGTCGAAGAAGTCACCC.

On this clone itself: The read terminates 3 residues before the CDR3 end, so the remaining end is supplied by the germline J gene. The rearrangement links TRBV5-1 to TRBJ1-2; 9 bases are shared with TRBD1. J gave up 2 bases and V 4 bases, and 6 bases lay outside the gene matches. The germline gives CDR1 SGHRS, CDR2 YFSETQ. This CDR3 comprises 15 residues. The CDR3 here is CASSPGQGTNYGYTF. The sequenced CDR3 bases are TGCGCCAGCAGCCCTGGACAGGGGACCAACTATGGC.

This clone was seen only a few times. The CDR3 extends 3 residues past the end of the read, so its final part is completed from the germline J gene. The gene calls are TRBV11-2 and TRBJ2-7, with D perhaps matching TRBD1 (6 bases). The V gene lost 1 base and the J gene lost 4 bases, with 11 bases spanning the gap. This CDR3 has 14 amino acids. The germline V gene has CDR1 SGHAT and CDR2 FQNNGV. The CDR3 sequence: CASSLAGHLYEQYF. The sequenced part of the CDR3 DNA is TGTGCCAGCAGCTTAGCGGGACACTTGTACGAG.

This clone has ten or more counts. The read terminates 3 residues ahead of where the CDR3 ends, so the germline J gene completes it. J is TRBJ2-3 and V is TRBV2; 8 nucleotides line up with TRBD2. Germline V gene data show CDR1 as SNHLY and CDR2 as FYNNEI. The CDR3 covers 14 residues. V shed 7 bases and J 2 bases; nucleotides not matched to a gene: 5. The CDR3 protein is CASTLAGLTDTQYF. The CDR3 DNA, read in part, is TGTGCCAGCACCTTAGCGGGGCTCACAGATACG.

This clone was observed a handful of times. The CDR3 end lies 3 residues beyond the end of the read and is filled in from the germline J gene. The gene calls are TRBV30 and TRBJ1-2; possible D gene TRBD1, 5 bases. Trimming removed 1 base at V and 2 bases at J, with 11 bases between. CDR1 is GTSNPN and CDR2 is SVGIG in the germline V gene (reference sequence). CDR3 size: 14 residues. Incomplete CDR3 DNA: TGTGCCTGGAGTGCCCACGGGGGGAACTATGGC. It specifies CAWSAHGGNYG. The complete CDR3 sequence is CAWSAHGGNYGYTF.

A few counts support this clone. With the read ending 3 residues before the CDR3 end, the germline J gene is used to fill in that end. This chain uses TRBV6-2 or TRBV6-3 with TRBJ2-1; D might be TRBD2 (6 bases). The length of the CDR3 is 15 residues. The germline V gene has CDR1 MNHEY and CDR2 SVGEGT. V gave up 5 bases and J gave up 1 base, with 12 bases separating them. This chain's CDR3 is CASSVGTSSYNEQFF. The sequenced part of the CDR3 DNA is TGTGCCAGCAGTGTTGGGACTTCGTCCTACAATGAG.

There are a few counts of this clone. The read is 3 residues too short to cover the CDR3 end, so that end is filled in from the germline J gene. The chain couples TRBV19 to TRBJ1-5; maybe TRBD1 (6 bases). In germline, CDR1 is LNHDA, CDR2 SQIVND (reference sequence). The germline V and J ends were trimmed by 3 bases and 2 bases, with 14 bases remaining between them. The CDR3 extends over 16 amino acids. This CDR3 reads CASSIHGRGGNQPQHF. CDR3 DNA (partial): TGTGCCAGTAGTATTCATGGCAGGGGTGGCAATCAGCCC.

In regard to this clone: Coverage ceases 3 residues before the CDR3 finishes, and the germline J gene fills in the end. The rearrangement uses TRBV7-9 and TRBJ2-1; D perhaps matches TRBD1 (6 bases). Trimming left V 5 bases short and J 6 bases short, with 8 bases between. CDR3 size: 12 residues. Germline V gene sequence: CDR1 SEHNR, CDR2 FQNEAQ (reference sequence). This chain's CDR3 is CASSPQGNEQFF. The part of the CDR3 DNA that was read is TGTGCCAGCAGCCCACAGGGCAATGAG.

This clone was seen a handful of times. The read terminates 3 residues before the CDR3 end, so the remaining end is supplied by the germline J gene. The V gene is TRBV11-2, the J gene TRBJ2-1, with D perhaps matching TRBD2 (5 bases). Germline CDR1 and CDR2: SGHAT and FQNNGV. The germline V and J ends were trimmed by 0 bases and 5 bases, with 5 bases remaining between them. The CDR3 contains 13 residues. Partial CDR3 DNA: TGTGCCAGCAGCTTAGAAGCGGACAATGAG. Translated, it gives CASSLEADNE. The CDR3 as a whole reads CASSLEADNEQFF.

This clone was recorded at least ten times. Coverage ceases 3 residues before the CDR3 finishes, and the germline J gene fills in the end. The chain carries TRBV19 and TRBJ1-3; 7 nucleotides line up with TRBD1. This CDR3 is built from 16 residues. Germline values: CDR1 LNHDA, CDR2 SQIVND (reference sequence). Unmatched junction bases numbered 8, after V lost 4 bases and J lost 2 bases. The CDR3 DNA, read in part, is TGTGCCAGTAGTACCAGGACAGGTCGAACTGGAAACACC. This gives the protein CASSTRTGRTGNT. The CDR3 reads in full as CASSTRTGRTGNTIYF.

Comment on this clone: The read halts 3 residues ahead of the CDR3 end, with the missing end drawn from the germline J gene. This chain connects TRBV2 to TRBJ1-1; TRBD1 might be the D (6 bases). CDR1 is SNHLY and CDR2 is FYNNEI in the germline V gene. This CDR3 is 13 amino acids long. The DNA read from the CDR3 is TGTGCCAGCGGGACTGGGGGGGCCCTTGGG. It codes for CASGTGGALG. The entire CDR3 protein is CASGTGGALGAFF.

A word on this clone: The read comes to an end 3 residues before the CDR3 does, leaving the germline J gene to fill in the end. The chain links TRBV30 to TRBJ2-5, with a possible D match to TRBD2 (6 bases). V lost 4 bases, J lost 1 base, and 16 bases lay in between. There are 15 residues in the CDR3. Per germline, CDR1 GTSNPN and CDR2 SVGIG (reference sequence). Partial CDR3 DNA: TGTGCCTGGAAGTCTGGGCTAGCGCGCCAAGAGACC. It encodes CAWKSGLARQET. The complete CDR3 sequence is CAWKSGLARQETQYF.

This clone was recorded many times. The CDR3 bases that were read are TGTGCCAGCAGTGTGGTAGCGGTCACCGGGGAG. Translated: CASSVVAVTGE. The complete CDR3 reads CASSVVAVTGELFF. V is TRBV2 and J is TRBJ2-2; possibly TRBD2 for D (6 bases). The read halts 3 residues ahead of the CDR3 end, with the missing end drawn from the germline J gene. CDR3 size: 14 residues. Germline lookup yields CDR1 SNHLY and CDR2 FYNNEI. Deletions cut 4 bases from V and 4 bases from J, with 10 bases between.

Many counts were recorded for this clone. The read terminates 3 residues before the CDR3 end, so the remaining end is supplied by the germline J gene. This rearrangement joins TRBV5-1 to TRBJ2-1; TRBD2 agrees at 7 bases. Germline V lookup: CDR1 SGHRS, CDR2 YFSETQ. This CDR3 has 16 amino acids. V lost 4 bases and J lost 1; bases outside the gene matches: 8. This CDR3 reads CASSPVSGGSYNEQFF. The sequenced CDR3 bases are TGCGCCAGCAGCCCCGTTTCGGGGGGATCCTACAATGAG.

This clone showed up many times. Read coverage stops 3 residues before the CDR3 terminus; the germline J gene supplies the remainder. V and J are TRBV29-1 and TRBJ2-7; 13 bases match TRBD2. Germline V gene lookup returns CDR1 SQVTM and CDR2 ANQGSEA. The CDR3 spans 14 residues. With 4 bases clipped from V and 4 bases from J, the junction kept 4 bases outside the gene matches. The part of the CDR3 DNA that was read is TGCAGCGTTGGGGGGACTAGCGGGGAATACGAG. Protein: CSVGGTSGEYE. The whole CDR3 reads CSVGGTSGEYEQYF.

This clone was counted only a few times. The read ends 3 residues before the CDR3 terminus; that terminus is restored from the germline J gene. This rearrangement joins TRBV19 to TRBJ2-6; possible D gene TRBD1, 6 bases. Between the trimmed V and J ends, which lost 2 bases and 1 base, there was a span of 12 bases. The length of the CDR3 is 17 residues. CDR1 LNHDA and CDR2 SQIVND come from the germline V gene (reference sequence). The chain's CDR3 is CASSIWGRGSGANVLTF. CDR3 DNA (partial): TGTGCCAGTAGTATATGGGGCAGGGGTTCTGGGGCCAACGTC.

This clone was seen ten or more times. The read falls 3 residues short of the CDR3 end, and the missing part is taken from the germline J gene. The chain has TRBV2 and TRBJ1-2; the match to TRBD1 covers 10 bases. Looked up from germline, CDR1 is SNHLY and CDR2 is FYNNEI. Trimming removed 4 bases from V and 6 bases from J; junction bases left unmatched: 11. This CDR3 has 16 residues. Partial CDR3 DNA: TGTGCCAGCAGTGTCACCGGGACAGGGGACGGGGATGGC. It translates to CASSVTGTGDGDG. The whole CDR3 is CASSVTGTGDGDGYTF.

This clone was seen a handful of times. Sequencing ends 3 residues short of the CDR3 end; the germline J gene provides the rest. V and J are TRBV2 and TRBJ2-6; D is unclear. With 2 bases removed from V and 0 bases from J, the gap between germline ends came to 8 bases. This CDR3 has 16 residues. CDR1 is SNHLY, CDR2 FYNNEI, per germline. The sequenced part of the CDR3 DNA is TGTGCCAGCAGTGAAAGGCAGAACTCTGGGGCCAACGTC. This encodes CASSERQNSGANV. The complete CDR3 sequence is CASSERQNSGANVLTF.

This clone was detected only a few times. Read data end 3 residues before the CDR3 end; the end is taken from the germline J gene. The V and J genes are TRBV2 and TRBJ2-3, with a weak D call TRBD2 (5 bases). Germline V gives CDR1 SNHLY, CDR2 FYNNEI. V dropped 4 bases and J dropped 2 bases, with 16 bases sitting between them. The CDR3 extends over 16 amino acids. The part of the CDR3 DNA that was read is TGTGCCAGCAGTGTCGAGGGTCAAAGGGCCACAGATACG. Encoded protein: CASSVEGQRATDT. The full CDR3 is CASSVEGQRATDTQYF.

This clone is judged medium-sized. The read falls 3 residues short of the CDR3 end, and the missing part is taken from the germline J gene. The rearrangement uses TRBV2 and TRBJ1-2; tentatively, D is TRBD1 (6 bases). Trimming stripped 3 bases from V and 0 bases from J, with 17 bases between. The CDR3 has 17 residues. Looked up from germline, CDR1 is SNHLY and CDR2 is FYNNEI. The CDR3 bases that were read are TGTGCCAGCAGTGACTCTACAGGGACTAAAGCTAACTATGGC. Translation: CASSDSTGTKANYG. Given in full, the CDR3 is CASSDSTGTKANYGYTF.

Concerning this clone itself: The read stops 3 residues short of the end of the CDR3; the missing end is completed from the germline J gene. The chain couples TRBV2 to TRBJ2-3, with 10 bases that match TRBD2. Germline values: CDR1 SNHLY, CDR2 FYNNEI. The CDR3 loop spans 15 amino acids. Losses at the gene ends were 6 bases for V and 0 bases for J; bases not matched to a gene: 3. CDR3 DNA, as far as it was read: TGTGCCAGCAGGCCGGGACTAGCGAGCACAGATACG. Translating it yields CASRPGLASTDT. The CDR3 in full is CASRPGLASTDTQYF.

At least ten counts were recorded for this clone. The read falls 3 residues short of the CDR3 end, and the missing part is taken from the germline J gene. The chain employs TRBV14 and TRBJ2-1, with no clear D. CDR3 length: 16 residues. The germline V gene encodes CDR1 SGHDN and CDR2 FVKESK. Trimming took off 0 bases at V and 4 bases at J, with 13 bases between the two ends. The CDR3 sequence: CASSQDAARVYNEQFF. The sequenced CDR3 bases are TGTGCCAGCAGCCAAGATGCGGCTCGCGTGTACAATGAG.

This clone is judged medium-sized. The read falls 3 residues short of the CDR3 end, and the missing part is taken from the germline J gene. The same CDR3 can be traced to other DNA sequences in this sample. The chain couples TRBV30 to TRBJ1-5; D perhaps matches TRBD1 (6 bases). The V end lost 0 bases, the J end lost 5 bases, and 8 bases lay between the germline ends. In germline, CDR1 is GTSNPN, CDR2 SVGIG (reference sequence). The CDR3 runs 13 residues. The sequenced part of the CDR3 DNA is TGTGCCTGGAGTGTACAGGGTGATCAGCCC. It yields the protein CAWSVQGDQP. The CDR3, in full, reads CAWSVQGDQPQHF.